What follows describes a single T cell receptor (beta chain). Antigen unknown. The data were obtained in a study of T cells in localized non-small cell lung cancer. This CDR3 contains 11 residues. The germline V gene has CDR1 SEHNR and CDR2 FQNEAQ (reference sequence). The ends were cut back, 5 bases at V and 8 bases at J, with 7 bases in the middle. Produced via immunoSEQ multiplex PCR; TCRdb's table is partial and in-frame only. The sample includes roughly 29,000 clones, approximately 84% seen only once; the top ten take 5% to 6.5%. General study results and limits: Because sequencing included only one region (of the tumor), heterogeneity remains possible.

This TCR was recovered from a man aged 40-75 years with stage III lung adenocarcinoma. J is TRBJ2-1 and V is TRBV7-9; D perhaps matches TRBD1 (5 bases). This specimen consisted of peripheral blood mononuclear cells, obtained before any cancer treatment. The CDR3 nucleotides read TGTGCCAGCAGCCTGACAGATGAGCAGTTCTTC. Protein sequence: CASSLTDEQFF.